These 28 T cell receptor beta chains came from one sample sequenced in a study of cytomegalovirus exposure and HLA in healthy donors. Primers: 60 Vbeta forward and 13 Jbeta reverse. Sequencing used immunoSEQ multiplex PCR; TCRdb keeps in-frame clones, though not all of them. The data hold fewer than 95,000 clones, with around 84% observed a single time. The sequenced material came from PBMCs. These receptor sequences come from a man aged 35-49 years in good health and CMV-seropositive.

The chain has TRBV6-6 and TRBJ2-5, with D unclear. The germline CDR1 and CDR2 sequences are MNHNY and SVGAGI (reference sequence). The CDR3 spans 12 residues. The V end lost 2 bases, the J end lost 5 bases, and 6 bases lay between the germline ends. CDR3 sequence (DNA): TGTGCCAGCAGTTACGTAATGGAGACCCAGTACTTC. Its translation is CASSYVMETQYF.

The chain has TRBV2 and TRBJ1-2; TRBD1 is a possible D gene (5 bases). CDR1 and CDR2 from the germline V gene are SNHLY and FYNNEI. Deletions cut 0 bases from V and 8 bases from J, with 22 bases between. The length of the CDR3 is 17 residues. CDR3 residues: CASSEARTNRLDWGYTF. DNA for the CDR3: TGTGCCAGCAGTGAAGCGCGCACGAACAGGCTTGATTGGGGCTACACCTTC. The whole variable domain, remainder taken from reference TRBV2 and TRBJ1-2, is EPEVTQTPSHQVTQMGQEVILRCVPISNHLYFYWYRQILGQKVEFLVSFYNNEISEKSEIFDDQFSVERPDGSNFTLKIRSTKLEDSAMYFCASSEARTNRLDWGYTFGSGTRLTVV.

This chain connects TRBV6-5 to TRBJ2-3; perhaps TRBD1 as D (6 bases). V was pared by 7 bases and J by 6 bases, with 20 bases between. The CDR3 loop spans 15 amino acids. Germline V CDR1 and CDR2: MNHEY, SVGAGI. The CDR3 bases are TGTGCCAGCACCAAAAATGGGGGCCGGCTCGATACGCAGTATTTT. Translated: CASTKNGGRLDTQYF.

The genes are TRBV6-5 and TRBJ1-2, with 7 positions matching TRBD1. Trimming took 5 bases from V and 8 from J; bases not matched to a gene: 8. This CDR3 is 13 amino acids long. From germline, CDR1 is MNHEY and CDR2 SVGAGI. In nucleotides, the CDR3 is TGTGCCAGCAGTACAACAGGGGTACCCGGCTACACCTTC. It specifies CASSTTGVPGYTF.

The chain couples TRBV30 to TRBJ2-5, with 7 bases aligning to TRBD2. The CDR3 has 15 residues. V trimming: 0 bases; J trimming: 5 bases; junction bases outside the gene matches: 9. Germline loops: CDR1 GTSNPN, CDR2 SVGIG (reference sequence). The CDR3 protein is CAWSVHGGGSETQYF. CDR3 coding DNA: TGTGCCTGGAGTGTACATGGCGGGGGTTCCGAGACCCAGTACTTC.

CDR3 sequence: CASSLNRNIQYF. The CDR3 DNA sequence: TGTGCCAGCAGCTTGAACAGAAACATTCAGTACTTC. J is TRBJ2-4 and V is TRBV5-4; no clear D. The V gene's germline CDR1 is SGHNT and CDR2 YYREEE (reference sequence). The CDR3 sequence is 12 residues long. The V gene lost 1 base and the J gene lost 6 bases, with 5 bases spanning the gap.

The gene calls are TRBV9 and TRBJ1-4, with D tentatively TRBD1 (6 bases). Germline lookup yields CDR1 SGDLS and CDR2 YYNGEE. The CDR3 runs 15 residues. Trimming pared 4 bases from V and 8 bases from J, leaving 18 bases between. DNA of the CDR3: TGTGCCAGCAGCTCCAGGGGCTCGAGAGAGGAAAAACTGTTTTTT. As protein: CASSSRGSREEKLFF. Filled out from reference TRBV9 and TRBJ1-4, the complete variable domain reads DSGVTQTPKHLITATGQRVTLRCSPRSGDLSVYWYQQSLDQGLQFLIQYYNGEERAKGNILERFSAQQFPDLHSELNLSSLELGDSALYFCASSSRGSREEKLFFGSGTQLSVL.

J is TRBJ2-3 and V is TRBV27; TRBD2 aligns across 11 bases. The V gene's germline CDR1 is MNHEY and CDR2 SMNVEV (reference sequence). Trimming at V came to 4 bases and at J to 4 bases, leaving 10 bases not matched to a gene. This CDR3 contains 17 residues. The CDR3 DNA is TGTGCCAGCAGTTCGCATTCACTAGCGGGGGCCGCAGATACGCAGTATTTT. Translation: CASSSHSLAGAADTQYF.

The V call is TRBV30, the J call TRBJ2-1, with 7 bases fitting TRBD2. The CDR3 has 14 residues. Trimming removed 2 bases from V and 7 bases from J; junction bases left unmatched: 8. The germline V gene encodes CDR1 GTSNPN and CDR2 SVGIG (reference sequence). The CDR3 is CAWSWGGVGNEQFF. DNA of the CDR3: TGTGCCTGGAGTTGGGGGGGGGTGGGGAATGAGCAGTTCTTC.

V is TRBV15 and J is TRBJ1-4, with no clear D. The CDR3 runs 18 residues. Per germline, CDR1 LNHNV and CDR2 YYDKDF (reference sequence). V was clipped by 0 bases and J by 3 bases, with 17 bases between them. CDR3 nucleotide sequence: TGTGCCACCAGCAGAGATGGGAGCACCTCCCCCTCTAATGAAAAACTGTTTTTT. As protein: CATSRDGSTSPSNEKLFF.

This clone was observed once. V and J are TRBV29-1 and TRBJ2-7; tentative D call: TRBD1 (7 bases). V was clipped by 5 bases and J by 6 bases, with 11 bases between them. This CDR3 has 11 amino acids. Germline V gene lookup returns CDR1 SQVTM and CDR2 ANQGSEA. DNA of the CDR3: TGCAGCGTTCGGCAGGGGGGCGAGCAGTACTTC. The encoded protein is CSVRQGGEQYF.

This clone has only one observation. The chain's CDR3 is CATSRELGTGPTGELFF. The CDR3 DNA reads as TGTGCCACCAGCAGAGAGCTGGGCACAGGTCCCACCGGGGAGCTGTTTTTT. This rearrangement joins TRBV15 to TRBJ2-2; D may be TRBD1 (5 bases). The V end was cut by 0 bases, the J end by 4 bases, with 15 bases between. The CDR3 totals 17 residues. Germline lookup yields CDR1 LNHNV and CDR2 YYDKDF (reference sequence).

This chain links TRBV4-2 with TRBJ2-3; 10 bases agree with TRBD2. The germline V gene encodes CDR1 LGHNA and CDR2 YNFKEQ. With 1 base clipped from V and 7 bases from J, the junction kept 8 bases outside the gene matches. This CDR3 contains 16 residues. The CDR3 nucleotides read TGTGCCAGCAGCCAAGTTCCAGCGGGAGGGCAAAATACGCAGTATTTT. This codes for CASSQVPAGGQNTQYF.

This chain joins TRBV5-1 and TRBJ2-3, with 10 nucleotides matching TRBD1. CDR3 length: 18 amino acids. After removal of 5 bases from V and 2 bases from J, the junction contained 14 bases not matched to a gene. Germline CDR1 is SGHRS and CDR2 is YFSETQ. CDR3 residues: CASRPDRGRGGYTDTQYF. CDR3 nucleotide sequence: TGCGCCAGCAGGCCTGACAGGGGGCGCGGGGGATACACAGATACGCAGTATTTT.

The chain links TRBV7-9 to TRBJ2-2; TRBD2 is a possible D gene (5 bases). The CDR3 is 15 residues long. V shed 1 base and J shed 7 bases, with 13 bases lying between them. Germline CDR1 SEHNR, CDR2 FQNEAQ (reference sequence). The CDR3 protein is CASSLDAPRGGELFF. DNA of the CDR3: TGTGCCAGCAGCTTAGACGCTCCTCGGGGCGGGGAGCTGTTTTTT.

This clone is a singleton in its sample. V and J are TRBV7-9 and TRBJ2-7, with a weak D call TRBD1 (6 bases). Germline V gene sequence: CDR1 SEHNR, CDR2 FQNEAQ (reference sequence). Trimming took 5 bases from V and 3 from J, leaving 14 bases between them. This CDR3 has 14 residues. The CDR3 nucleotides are TGTGCCAGCAGCGGCACAGGGTCCGGCTACGAGCAGTACTTC. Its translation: CASSGTGSGYEQYF.

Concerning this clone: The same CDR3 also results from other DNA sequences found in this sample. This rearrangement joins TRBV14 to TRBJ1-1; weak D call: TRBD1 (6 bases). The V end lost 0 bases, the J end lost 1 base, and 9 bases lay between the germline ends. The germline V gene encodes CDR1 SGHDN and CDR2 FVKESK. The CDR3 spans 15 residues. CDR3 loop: CASSQDTGPNTEAFF. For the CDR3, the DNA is TGTGCCAGCAGCCAAGATACAGGGCCGAACACTGAAGCTTTCTTT. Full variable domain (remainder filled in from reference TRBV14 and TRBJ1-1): EAGVTQFPSHSVIEKGQTVTLRCDPISGHDNLYWYRRVMGKEIKFLLHFVKESKQDESGMPNNRFLAERTGGTYSTLKVQPAELEDSGVYFCASSQDTGPNTEAFFGQGTRLTVV.

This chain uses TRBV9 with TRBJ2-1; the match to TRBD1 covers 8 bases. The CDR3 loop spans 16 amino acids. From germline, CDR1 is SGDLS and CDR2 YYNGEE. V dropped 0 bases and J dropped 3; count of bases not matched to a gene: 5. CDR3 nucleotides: TGTGCCAGCAGCGTAGCCCCAGGGGGCGTCTACAATGAGCAGTTCTTC. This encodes CASSVAPGGVYNEQFF.

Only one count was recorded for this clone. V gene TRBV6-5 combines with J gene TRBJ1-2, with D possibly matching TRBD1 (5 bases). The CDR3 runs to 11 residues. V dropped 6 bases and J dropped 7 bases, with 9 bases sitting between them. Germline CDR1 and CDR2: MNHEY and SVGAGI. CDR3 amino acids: CASRGLCGYTF. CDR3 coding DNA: TGTGCCAGCAGGGGACTCTGTGGCTACACCTTC.

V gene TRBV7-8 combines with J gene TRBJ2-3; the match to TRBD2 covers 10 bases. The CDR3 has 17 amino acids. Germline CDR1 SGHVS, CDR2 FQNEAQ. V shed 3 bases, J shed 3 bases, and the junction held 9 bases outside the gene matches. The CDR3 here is CASSFGLAGVGTDTQYF. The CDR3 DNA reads TGTGCCAGCAGCTTCGGCCTAGCGGGGGTCGGGACAGATACGCAGTATTTT.

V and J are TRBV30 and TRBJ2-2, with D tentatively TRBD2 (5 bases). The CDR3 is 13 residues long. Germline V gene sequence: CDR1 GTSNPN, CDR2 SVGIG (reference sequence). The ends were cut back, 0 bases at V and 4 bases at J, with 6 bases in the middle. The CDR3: CAWSVGSTGELFF. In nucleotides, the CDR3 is TGTGCCTGGAGTGTAGGGAGCACCGGGGAGCTGTTTTTT.

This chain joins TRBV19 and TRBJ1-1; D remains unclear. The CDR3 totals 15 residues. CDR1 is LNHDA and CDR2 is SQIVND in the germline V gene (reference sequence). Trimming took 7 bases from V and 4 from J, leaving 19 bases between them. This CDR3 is CASNHEARGVTEAFF. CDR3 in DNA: TGTGCCAGTAACCATGAGGCCCGCGGGGTCACTGAAGCTTTCTTT.

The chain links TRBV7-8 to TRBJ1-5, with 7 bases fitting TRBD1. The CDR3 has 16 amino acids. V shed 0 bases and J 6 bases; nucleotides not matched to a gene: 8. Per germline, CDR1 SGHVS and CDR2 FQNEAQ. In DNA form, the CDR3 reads TGTGCCAGCAGCTTAGCGTCGAGGGGGCGAGTTCAGCCCCAGCATTTT. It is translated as CASSLASRGRVQPQHF.

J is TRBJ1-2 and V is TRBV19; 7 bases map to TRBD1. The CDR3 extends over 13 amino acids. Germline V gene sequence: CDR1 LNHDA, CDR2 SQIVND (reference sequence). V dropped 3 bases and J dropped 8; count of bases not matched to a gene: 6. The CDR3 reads CASSITGEEGYTF. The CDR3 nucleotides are TGTGCCAGTAGTATCACAGGGGAGGAGGGCTACACCTTC.

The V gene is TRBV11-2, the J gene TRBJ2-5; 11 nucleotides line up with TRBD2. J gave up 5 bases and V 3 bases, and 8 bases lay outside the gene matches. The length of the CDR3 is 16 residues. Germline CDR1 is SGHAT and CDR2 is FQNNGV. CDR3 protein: CASSFHSGGAWETQYF. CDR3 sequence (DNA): TGTGCCAGCAGCTTCCATAGCGGGGGGGCATGGGAGACCCAGTACTTC.

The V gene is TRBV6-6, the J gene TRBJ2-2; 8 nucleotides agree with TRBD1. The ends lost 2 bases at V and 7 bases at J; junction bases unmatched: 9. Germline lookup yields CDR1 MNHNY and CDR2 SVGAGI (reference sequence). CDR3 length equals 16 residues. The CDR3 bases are TGTGCCAGCAGTTACGGGCAGGGGGCGCGTATCGGGGAGCTGTTTTTT. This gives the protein CASSYGQGARIGELFF.

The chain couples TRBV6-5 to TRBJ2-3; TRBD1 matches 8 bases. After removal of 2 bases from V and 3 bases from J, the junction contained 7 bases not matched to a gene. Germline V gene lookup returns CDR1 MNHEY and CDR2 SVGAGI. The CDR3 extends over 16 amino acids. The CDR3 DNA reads TGTGCCAGCAGTTACCGGGCGGACAGGGCAACAGATACGCAGTATTTT. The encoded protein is CASSYRADRATDTQYF.

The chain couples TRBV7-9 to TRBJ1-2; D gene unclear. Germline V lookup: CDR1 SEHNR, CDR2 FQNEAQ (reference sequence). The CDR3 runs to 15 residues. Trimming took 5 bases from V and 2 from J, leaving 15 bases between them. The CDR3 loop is CASSPAVWENYGYTF. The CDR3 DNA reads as TGTGCCAGCAGCCCGGCGGTTTGGGAGAACTATGGCTACACCTTC.